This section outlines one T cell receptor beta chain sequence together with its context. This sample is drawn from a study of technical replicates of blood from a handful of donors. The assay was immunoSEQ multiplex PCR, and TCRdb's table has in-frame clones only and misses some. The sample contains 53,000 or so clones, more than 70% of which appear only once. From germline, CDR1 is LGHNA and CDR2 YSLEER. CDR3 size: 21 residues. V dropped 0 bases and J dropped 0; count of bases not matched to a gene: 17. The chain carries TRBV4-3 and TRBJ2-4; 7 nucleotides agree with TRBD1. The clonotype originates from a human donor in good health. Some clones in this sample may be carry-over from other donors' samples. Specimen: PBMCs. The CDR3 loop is CASSQDGDSQNLILAKNIQYF. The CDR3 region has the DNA TGCGCCAGCAGCCAAGATGGGGACAGCCAAAATCTAATACTAGCCAAAAACATTCAGTACTTC.